The present T cell receptor beta chain was sequenced within a study of CD8+ T cells in alopecia areata. Study summary: Skin from roughly 6-12-month-old C3H/HeJ graft donors with spontaneous alopecia went to approximately 6-10-week-old female C3H/HeJ mice.

RNA, once extracted, was reverse transcribed into cDNA for use as the sequencing template. Only in-frame clones appear in the TCRdb table, and some are missing; sequencing was by immunoSEQ multiplex PCR. The sample is made up of 1,500 to 2,000 clones, none counted only once. With regard to this clone: Gene names and germline match the mouse.

Sequences were obtained from lesional skin. The TCR originated in a C3H/HeJ mouse with alopecia areata. MHC haplotype of the mouse line: H2-k.

The CDR3 reads CASRTGDEQYF. The DNA read from the CDR3 is TGTGCCAGCAGGACAGGGGAT. J is TRBJ2-7 and V is TRBV14, with 8 bases matching TRBD1. Read sequence stops 4 residues before the CDR3 end, and the germline J gene provides the missing end. CDR1 and CDR2 (germline): SGHDT, FRDEAV. The CDR3 consists of 11 residues.